Below are 24 T cell receptor beta chains sequenced from a single sample in a study of blood T cell repertoires in COVID-19. Assay used: immunoSEQ multiplex PCR; TCRdb lists only in-frame clones, some missing. The sample gives 230,000 or so clones, about 90% of which show up once; roughly 2% is in the top ten. Source material: peripheral blood. Every receptor here comes from a man aged 40-50 years with active or convalescent COVID-19.

This clone was seen more than once but under ten times. The V gene is TRBV10-3, the J gene TRBJ1-1; TRBD1 aligns across 8 bases. Germline V CDR1 and CDR2: ENHRY, SYGVKD. This CDR3 comprises 14 residues. J was trimmed by 0 bases and V by 6 bases; bases with no gene match: 3. The CDR3 DNA reads as TGTGCCATCAGCCAGACAGGGGTGAACACTGAAGCTTTCTTT. This gives the protein CAISQTGVNTEAFF.

The chain employs TRBV5-1 and TRBJ1-4, with 7 positions matching TRBD1. Germline-derived CDR1 and CDR2 are SGHRS and YFSETQ. V lost 3 bases and J lost 6; bases outside the gene matches: 5. There are 14 residues in the CDR3. The CDR3 here is CASSSKGTDEKLFF. The CDR3 DNA sequence: TGCGCCAGCAGCTCAAAAGGGACAGATGAAAAACTGTTTTTT.

J is TRBJ1-3 and V is TRBV28; D is perhaps TRBD1 (6 bases). Trimming shortened V by 7 bases and J by 2 bases, and 15 bases separated the two germline ends. The CDR3 totals 15 residues. CDR1 is MDHEN, CDR2 SYDVKM, per germline. This CDR3 is CASTFIEGAGNTIYF. CDR3 DNA sequence: TGTGCCAGCACCTTCATAGAGGGGGCTGGAAACACCATATATTTT.

This chain connects TRBV5-1 to TRBJ2-7, with a tentative D call TRBD2 (6 bases). Germline values: CDR1 SGHRS, CDR2 YFSETQ. With 0 bases removed from V and 0 bases from J, the gap between germline ends came to 13 bases. The CDR3 spans 16 residues. CDR3 protein: CASSLGFGGRSYEQYF. DNA of the CDR3: TGCGCCAGCAGCTTGGGATTCGGGGGTCGCTCCTACGAGCAGTACTTC.

The rearrangement joins TRBV27 to TRBJ2-7, with 9 positions matching TRBD1. CDR1 and CDR2 from the germline V gene are MNHEY and SMNVEV (reference sequence). The CDR3 runs 15 residues. Losses at the gene ends were 10 bases for V and 1 base for J; bases not matched to a gene: 11. The CDR3 is CATSPGQGTSYEQYF. The CDR3 DNA is TGTGCCACCTCTCCCGGACAGGGGACTTCCTACGAGCAGTACTTC.

A few counts support this clone. The chain employs TRBV2 and TRBJ2-6; TRBD1 agrees at 8 bases. CDR3 length equals 14 residues. Germline V CDR1 and CDR2: SNHLY, FYNNEI. J was trimmed by 2 bases and V by 10 bases; bases with no gene match: 4. In DNA, the CDR3 is TGTGCCACCCAGGACAGGGCTGGGGCCAACGTCCTGACTTTC. Protein: CATQDRAGANVLTF. Looking up the rest from reference TRBV2 and TRBJ2-6 gives the full variable domain: EPEVTQTPSHQVTQMGQEVILRCVPISNHLYFYWYRQILGQKVEFLVSFYNNEISEKSEIFDDQFSVERPDGSNFTLKIRSTKLEDSAMYFCATQDRAGANVLTFGAGSRLTVL.

J is TRBJ1-1 and V is TRBV28, with D uncertain. This CDR3 is built from 13 residues. V shed 3 bases and J shed 0 bases, with 5 bases lying between them. Germline V gene sequence: CDR1 MDHEN, CDR2 SYDVKM. The CDR3 loop is CASSFRVNTEAFF. The CDR3 DNA reads TGTGCCAGCAGTTTTCGGGTGAACACTGAAGCTTTCTTT.

The rearrangement joins TRBV13 to TRBJ1-4; weak D call: TRBD1 (6 bases). V dropped 0 bases and J dropped 8 bases, with 7 bases sitting between them. Germline V gene sequence: CDR1 PRHDT, CDR2 FYEKMQ (reference sequence). The CDR3 runs to 13 residues. Here the CDR3 DNA reads TGTGCCAGCAGCTTAGGCCAGGGGGAAAAACTGTTTTTT. As protein: CASSLGQGEKLFF.

The V gene is TRBV6-5, the J gene TRBJ1-5; no clear D gene. Germline-derived CDR1 and CDR2 are MNHEY and SVGAGI. The CDR3 loop spans 13 amino acids. With 6 bases removed from V and 4 bases from J, the gap between germline ends came to 10 bases. The CDR3 loop is CASSPGLNQPQHF. DNA of the CDR3: TGTGCCAGCAGCCCCGGACTTAATCAGCCCCAGCATTTT.

CDR3 in DNA: TGTGCCAGCAGTTCAGGGTCTGGTGGGACCTACGAGCAGTACTTC. Translation gives CASSSGSGGTYEQYF. V gene TRBV6-5 combines with J gene TRBJ2-7; D perhaps matches TRBD1 (5 bases). Trimming shortened V by 4 bases and J by 2 bases, and 15 bases separated the two germline ends. The CDR3 length is 15 residues. The germline CDR1 and CDR2 sequences are MNHEY and SVGAGI.

This clone was seen a single time. The chain is built from TRBV19 and TRBJ1-3; D is ambiguous. This CDR3 contains 13 residues. The germline V gene encodes CDR1 LNHDA and CDR2 SQIVND (reference sequence). V was clipped by 8 bases and J by 4 bases, with 12 bases between them. The CDR3 DNA reads TGTGCCAGTCGAGGCCAGAACGGAAACACCATATATTTT. Translated, it gives CASRGQNGNTIYF. Looking up the rest from reference TRBV19 and TRBJ1-3 gives the full variable domain: DGGITQSPKYLFRKEGQNVTLSCEQNLNHDAMYWYRQDPGQGLRLIYYSQIVNDFQKGDIAEGYSVSREKKESFPLTVTSAQKNPTAFYLCASRGQNGNTIYFGEGSWLTVV.

V usage is TRBV4-2 and J usage is TRBJ2-7; 8 bases line up with TRBD1. CDR1 is LGHNA, CDR2 YNFKEQ, per germline. This CDR3 contains 16 residues. J was trimmed by 4 bases and V by 1 base; bases with no gene match: 9. CDR3 in amino acids: CASSQAPPGQEYEQYF. In DNA form, the CDR3 reads TGTGCCAGCAGCCAAGCTCCCCCGGGACAGGAATACGAGCAGTACTTC.

V is TRBV20-1 and J is TRBJ2-7, with D maybe TRBD1 (5 bases). Trimming removed 3 bases at V and 0 bases at J, with 12 bases between. The CDR3 sequence is 14 residues long. Germline-derived CDR1 and CDR2 are DFQATT and SNEGSKA (reference sequence). CDR3 DNA: TGCAGTGCTAGTCTAAGGGGAAGCTCCTACGAGCAGTACTTC. Amino acids: CSASLRGSSYEQYF.

The rearrangement joins TRBV2 to TRBJ1-5; D unresolved. V lost 7 bases to trimming and J lost 3 bases, with 10 bases between them. Germline values: CDR1 SNHLY, CDR2 FYNNEI. CDR3 size: 13 residues. The CDR3 loop reads CASTWTINQPQHF. For the CDR3, the DNA is TGTGCCAGCACCTGGACTATCAATCAGCCCCAGCATTTT.

The J gene is TRBJ1-2, the V gene TRBV4-1; 11 bases are a match to TRBD1. Germline V gene sequence: CDR1 MGHRA, CDR2 YSYEKL. The V and J ends lost 3 bases and 2 bases, in that order; junction bases with no gene match: 17. This CDR3 is 20 amino acids long. The CDR3 here is CASSQKRAGTGGEGNYGYTF. CDR3 in DNA: TGCGCCAGCAGCCAGAAAAGGGCCGGGACAGGGGGTGAGGGGAACTATGGCTACACCTTC.

The V and J genes are TRBV6-1 and TRBJ2-3, with D possibly TRBD1 on 5 matching bases. V lost 2 bases to trimming and J lost 0 bases, with 9 bases between them. The CDR3 is 15 residues long. Germline CDR1 is MNHNS and CDR2 is SASEGT. The CDR3 nucleotides read TGTGCCAGCAGTGAATCAACAGGTAGCACAGATACGCAGTATTTT. This translates into CASSESTGSTDTQYF.

This chain joins TRBV4-1 and TRBJ1-2, with TRBD1 matching 12 bases. The CDR3 consists of 15 residues. Germline V lookup: CDR1 MGHRA, CDR2 YSYEKL. Trimming at V came to 1 base and at J to 8 bases, leaving 5 bases not matched to a gene. CDR3 nucleotide sequence: TGCGCCAGCAGCCAAGGGAGGGACAGGGGGCACGGCTACACCTTC. Its translation: CASSQGRDRGHGYTF.

This sequence joins TRBV18 and TRBJ1-1, with unresolved D. The CDR3 spans 12 residues. Trimming took off 3 bases at V and 8 bases at J, with 10 bases between the two ends. Germline CDR1 is KGHSH and CDR2 is LQKENI. CDR3 DNA sequence: TGTGCCAGCTCACCCGCCAGGTCCGAAGCTTTCTTT. Amino acids: CASSPARSEAFF.

The V call is TRBV30, the J call TRBJ2-7; the D gene is possibly TRBD2 (6 bases). The CDR3 is 14 residues long. Trimming took off 2 bases at V and 0 bases at J, with 11 bases between the two ends. Germline CDR1 GTSNPN, CDR2 SVGIG (reference sequence). CDR3 loop: CAWSKTGSSYEQYF. The CDR3 coding sequence is TGTGCCTGGAGTAAGACCGGGAGCTCCTACGAGCAGTACTTC.

This chain joins TRBV5-1 and TRBJ1-1; a weak D match, TRBD1 (6 bases). Germline CDR1 and CDR2: SGHRS and YFSETQ. CDR3 length: 13 amino acids. The ends were cut back, 6 bases at V and 1 base at J, with 10 bases in the middle. The CDR3: CASNRDTNTEAFF. The CDR3 DNA sequence: TGCGCCAGCAACCGGGACACGAACACTGAAGCTTTCTTT.

This clone was detected a few times. This chain connects TRBV5-1 to TRBJ2-1; the D gene is possibly TRBD2 (5 bases). This CDR3 region has 14 residues. Germline V lookup: CDR1 SGHRS, CDR2 YFSETQ. V shed 2 bases and J shed 8 bases, with 14 bases lying between them. DNA for the CDR3: TGCGCCAGCAGCTTACGGGAATGGCGGGATGAGCAGTTCTTC. Its protein product is CASSLREWRDEQFF.

The V call is TRBV2, the J call TRBJ1-1; D is unclear. This CDR3 has 13 amino acids. With 7 bases removed from V and 0 bases from J, the gap between germline ends came to 9 bases. Per the germline V gene, CDR1 is SNHLY and CDR2 is FYNNEI. The CDR3 DNA is TGTGCCAGCACGGGTCTCATGAACACTGAAGCTTTCTTT. This codes for CASTGLMNTEAFF.

The chain is built from TRBV11-2 and TRBJ1-2; maybe TRBD1 (5 bases). V was clipped by 5 bases and J by 4 bases, with 14 bases between them. This CDR3 comprises 14 residues. Germline V CDR1 and CDR2: SGHAT, FQNNGV. This CDR3 is CASSLGGATYGYTF. As DNA, the CDR3 is TGTGCCAGCAGCCTTGGAGGGGCGACCTATGGCTACACCTTC.

The chain employs TRBV30 and TRBJ1-4; 9 bases map to TRBD1. V shed 2 bases and J 5 bases; nucleotides not matched to a gene: 6. This CDR3 contains 15 residues. CDR1 is GTSNPN, CDR2 SVGIG, per germline (reference sequence). In DNA form, the CDR3 reads TGTGCCTGGAGTTTCCCCGGGACAGGGAATGAAAAACTGTTTTTT. Protein: CAWSFPGTGNEKLFF. The full variable domain, in which reference TRBV30 and TRBJ1-4 provide the parts outside the CDR3, is SQTIHQWPATLVQPVGSPLSLECTVEGTSNPNLYWYRQAAGRGLQLLFYSVGIGQISSEVPQNLSASRPQDRQFILSSKKLLLSDSGFYLCAWSFPGTGNEKLFFGSGTQLSVL.